This T cell receptor beta chain was observed in a study of T-cell memory formation after mild COVID-19. TCRdb analysed the 5' RACE reads with MiXCR anew, one entry per CDR3 protein. The data show 300,000 to 400,000 distinct CDR3 sequences, approximately 15% seen once. Study results and caveats: CD4+ contracting clones lay mainly in CM and EM, CD8+ ones in EMRA. Still unconfirmed is whether the second-wave clones peaking on day 37 recognized SARS-CoV-2.

CDR1 and CDR2 (germline): LGHDT, YNNKEL (reference sequence). With 1 base removed from V and 0 bases from J, the gap between germline ends came to 13 bases. The CDR3 has 18 residues. The table lists this clonotype with a few counts. Its antigen is not known. This chain uses TRBV3-1 with TRBJ2-6; D possibly uses TRBD1 or TRBD2 (5 bases each). The sequence was collected from a young man who had mild COVID-19 (a few samples of this study predate the infection). Cell type and time point are not known. The sample taken for sequencing was PBMCs or a T cell subset sorted from them (not recorded which). CDR3 sequence (DNA): TGTGCCAGCAGCCAAGGGGGGAAGGGGAGCTCTGGGGCCAACGTCCTGACTTTC. This encodes CASSQGGKGSSGANVLTF.